Detailed here is one T cell receptor beta chain. These data originate in a study of cytomegalovirus exposure and HLA in healthy donors. In the PCR, 60 Vbeta and 13 Jbeta primers were used. The table came from immunoSEQ multiplex PCR; TCRdb's copy has only in-frame clones and leaves some out. The sample has fewer than 250,000 clones; approximately 83% are singletons. Germline V lookup: CDR1 LNHDA, CDR2 SQIVND (reference sequence). This CDR3 has 13 amino acids. Trimming took 8 bases from V and 7 from J, leaving 15 bases between them. The origin of this receptor is a woman aged 45-59 years in good health and CMV-seropositive. Sequencing input: PBMCs. The V and J genes are TRBV19 and TRBJ1-5; no clear D gene. The CDR3 sequence: CASHEQRGQPQHF. The CDR3 nucleotides read TGTGCCAGTCATGAGCAGCGGGGACAGCCCCAGCATTTT.